This TCR beta chain was identified during a study of shared clonotypes between healthy human individuals. Study-level results: When compared with the clonotypes that were shared by all four sorted-subset donors, the non-shared clonotypes turned out to have lower generation probabilities.

Method: immunoSEQ multiplex PCR; TCRdb's copy keeps in-frame clones and lacks some. The repertoire holds about 2.1 million clones, with 85% to 95% as singletons. Naive CD8 populations comprised CD45RO-negative cells positively selected for CCR7, excluding terminally differentiated effector memory CD45RA+ cells. The length of the CDR3 is 16 residues. V trimming: 2 bases; J trimming: 7 bases; junction bases outside the gene matches: 7. CDR1 SGHTA and CDR2 FQGNSA come from the germline V gene. Details on this clone: Its antigen is as yet unknown.

The specimen sequenced was naive CD8+ T cells from PBMCs. The chain is built from TRBV7-2 and TRBJ2-2; the match to TRBD1 covers 10 bases. This TCR was recovered from a man aged 18 to 30 in good health. Some clones in this sample may be carry-over from other donors' samples. The CDR3 spells CASSLWRQGADGELFF. CDR3 nucleotides: TGTGCCAGCAGCTTATGGAGACAGGGGGCGGACGGGGAGCTGTTTTTT.